This T cell receptor beta chain was captured by sequencing in a study of blood T cell repertoires in COVID-19 (dated by TCRdb to the early 2020s). General notes on the study: Samples from collaborators originated in the United States, Italy and Spain and spanned both the acute and convalescent phases of COVID-19. The material from the prospective study consisted of cDNA or gDNA derived from T cells, B-cell-depleted T cells, or PBMCs. Subjects who had been exposed to COVID-19, were actively infected with it, or had recovered from it provided the deeply sampled blood TCRbeta repertoires that made up the dataset. The repertoires were released in a freely available public database meant as a resource for research on the immune response to SARS-CoV-2. The samples were drawn from the first 160 participants of the ongoing ImmuneRACE study and from 1,200 or so subjects provided by 6 global collaborators. Sample metadata almost always included a de-identified subject ID, COVID-19 status, age in years and sex. HLA class I and class II types, where available, came from metadata supplied by the sample provider rather than from assay-based typing. Overall study results and their limits: How much clinical and demographic metadata was included differed by source and by participant, and the metadata was provided uncurated.

Collaborating institutions collected whole blood in K2EDTA tubes following their own protocols. For TCRbeta analysis, collaborators shipped samples as frozen whole blood, isolated PBMCs, or DNA extracted from either of those sample types. Inclusive of the bounding cysteine and phenylalanine, the CDR3 is 14 residues long. Of the read, only the CDR3 DNA is kept; its 42 bases are in frame from base 1. Sequences LNHDA (CDR1) and SQIVND (CDR2) are obtained from the germline V gene (reference sequence). V lost 8 bases and J lost 0 bases; the stretch between them is 11 bases long. TCRbeta CDR3 regions were amplified from genomic DNA by means of the immunoSEQ Assay, a bias-controlled multiplex PCR. As for how the authors treated the data: Within the assay, amplification of reference gene primers was used to estimate how many nucleated cells each sample contained. To quantify the absolute abundance of each unique TCRbeta CDR3 rearrangement, sequence reads were collapsed and filtered. For each sample, productive Simpson clonality was calculated as the square root of Simpson's diversity index across productive rearrangements. TCRdb stores this immuneACCESS table with in-frame sequences only. Part of the clones is absent; in the studies checked, under half of the shortfall reflects unresolved V genes, and no reason is known for the rest. That table is the source of V, J and clone size, and D and trimming were worked out from the DNA. The sample table holds over 40,000 clones, of which about 80% were seen once. The ten top clones hold around 14% of the sample.

About this clone: The clone's antigen remains unknown. No base quality values were provided; no much bigger clone lies one nucleotide off.

The sequencing input was peripheral blood. The sequence was obtained from a human donor in a cohort sampled during active COVID-19. The rearrangement joined TRBV19 to TRBJ1-3, with the D gene uncertain. Read as DNA, the sequence is TGTGCCAGTCAAGAGGCGAGCTCTGGAAACACCATATATTTT. It encodes CASQEASSGNTIYF.